What follows is one T cell receptor beta chain and its context. Its matching antigen is unknown. This entry comes from a study of T cell responses to AZD1222 COVID-19 vaccine. Turning to the study itself: Doses given second, at about 4 or about 12 weeks, were pooled. Overall study results and limits: Clonal diversity may have been underestimated in mostly white British donors. The study found vaccine-associated CD4 TCRs spanning spike, dominant at 160-218 and 743-854. Just a handful of AZD1222 recipients tested seropositive at baseline.

Sequenced by immunoSEQ multiplex PCR; TCRdb stores in-frame clones only, minus some. The table has under 300,000 clones, 85% to 95% seen once. CDR3 length: 15 amino acids. V lost 4 bases to trimming and J lost 4 bases; unmatched junction nucleotides: 6. CDR1 and CDR2 (germline): MNHEY, SVGEGT. The rearrangement links TRBV6-2 or TRBV6-3 to TRBJ1-5; TRBD1 agrees at 8 bases. The TCR was taken from an adult in good health. Sequences were derived from peripheral blood, sampled on day 0 of AZD1222 vaccination. CDR3 loop: CASSSQGAGNQPQHF. CDR3 DNA: TGTGCCAGCAGTTCCCAGGGGGCCGGTAATCAGCCCCAGCATTTT.